Each of the 28 T cell receptor beta chains below was sequenced from the same sample in a study of blood T cell repertoires in COVID-19. Generated by immunoSEQ multiplex PCR, the TCRdb table keeps only in-frame clones and is missing some. The profile shows 250,000 to 300,000 clones, around 86% of them singletons. The sequenced material came from peripheral blood. Receptors originate from a man aged 18 to 30 with active or convalescent COVID-19.

The chain employs TRBV11-2 and TRBJ1-1; no firm D call. The CDR3 is 12 residues long. The germline V gene has CDR1 SGHAT and CDR2 FQNNGV. V was clipped by 5 bases and J by 8 bases, with 12 bases between them. In DNA form, the CDR3 reads TGTGCCAGCAGCCCTAGAACCCGGGAAGCTTTCTTT. Its translation is CASSPRTREAFF.

This rearrangement joins TRBV7-6 to TRBJ1-3, with D possibly matching TRBD1 (5 bases). Trimming shortened V by 2 bases and J by 0 bases, and 11 bases separated the two germline ends. The germline V gene encodes CDR1 SGHVS and CDR2 FNYEAQ. The CDR3 totals 16 residues. DNA for the CDR3: TGTGCCAGCAGCTTAAGCCAGGGCCCCTCTGGAAACACCATATATTTT. This translates into CASSLSQGPSGNTIYF.

This clone was counted many times. V usage is TRBV2 and J usage is TRBJ2-1; TRBD2 might be the D (5 bases). This CDR3 spans 15 amino acids. Germline lookup yields CDR1 SNHLY and CDR2 FYNNEI. Deletions cut 3 bases from V and 5 bases from J, with 14 bases between. CDR3 amino acids: CASSDEAGPDNEQFF. The CDR3 DNA reads TGTGCCAGCAGTGATGAGGCGGGCCCCGACAATGAGCAGTTCTTC.

The chain's CDR3 is CASGTSTTYNEQFF. The CDR3 nucleotides are TGCGCCAGCGGAACTAGCACTACCTACAATGAGCAGTTCTTC. The V gene is TRBV5-1, the J gene TRBJ2-1, with D maybe TRBD2 (6 bases). Trimming left V 7 bases short and J 2 bases short, with 13 bases between. The CDR3 spans 14 residues. CDR1 is SGHRS, CDR2 YFSETQ, per germline.

This chain links TRBV11-2 with TRBJ1-1; D is possibly TRBD1 (5 bases). This CDR3 is 12 amino acids long. Per the germline V gene, CDR1 is SGHAT and CDR2 is FQNNGV. V shed 1 base and J shed 7 bases, with 7 bases lying between them. CDR3 sequence reads: CASSLGGDEAFF. For the CDR3, the DNA is TGTGCCAGCAGCTTAGGGGGCGATGAAGCTTTCTTT. The variable domain in full, completed from reference TRBV11-2 and TRBJ1-1, reads EAGVAQSPRYKIIEKRQSVAFWCNPISGHATLYWYQQILGQGPKLLIQFQNNGVVDDSQLPKDRFSAERLKGVDSTLKIQPAKLEDSAVYLCASSLGGDEAFFGQGTRLTVV.

A few counts support this clone. The V and J genes are TRBV3-1 (or the pseudogene TRBV3-2) and TRBJ2-3, with 10 bases fitting TRBD2. The CDR3 spans 15 residues. J lost 7 bases, V lost 6 bases, and 10 bases had no gene match. The V gene's germline CDR1 is LGHDT and CDR2 YNNKEL (reference sequence). The DNA of the CDR3 is TGTGCCAGCAGACAGAGCGGGAGGGCCCGGTATACGCAGTATTTT. Protein sequence: CASRQSGRARYTQYF.

The rearrangement links TRBV28 to TRBJ2-7; 7 bases match TRBD2. This CDR3 has 19 amino acids. The trim removed 2 bases at V and 0 bases at J, leaving 16 bases unmatched. Germline lookup yields CDR1 MDHEN and CDR2 SYDVKM. The CDR3 nucleotides read TGTGCCAGCAGTTTAGATTTCGGGGGGAAGGGAAAGGGCTCCTACGAGCAGTACTTC. Translated, it gives CASSLDFGGKGKGSYEQYF.

The CDR3 loop is CATTTGPALYNEQFF. CDR3 bases: TGTGCCACCACTACAGGGCCGGCCTTATACAATGAGCAGTTCTTC. This sequence joins TRBV5-5 and TRBJ2-1, with D perhaps TRBD1 (6 bases). The CDR3 loop spans 15 amino acids. V gave up 9 bases and J gave up 4 bases, with 20 bases separating them. Germline V gives CDR1 SGHKS, CDR2 YYEKEE (reference sequence).

This rearrangement joins TRBV12-3 or TRBV12-4 to TRBJ2-7; 11 bases match TRBD2. CDR3 size: 13 residues. The CDR3 nucleotides are TGTGCGACAACTAGCGGGGGAATTTACGAGCAGTACTTC. This sequence encodes CATTSGGIYEQYF.

The chain links TRBV7-9 to TRBJ2-2; D may be TRBD1 (6 bases). Deletions cut 11 bases from V and 0 bases from J, with 19 bases between. The CDR3 loop spans 16 amino acids. Per the germline V gene, CDR1 is SEHNR and CDR2 is FQNEAQ (reference sequence). The CDR3 DNA follows: TGTGCCGCGACGCAAGGGGGTGCTACGAACACCGGGGAGCTGTTTTTT. Translated, it gives CAATQGGATNTGELFF.

The chain is built from TRBV28 and TRBJ1-2; perhaps TRBD1 as D (6 bases). CDR1 MDHEN and CDR2 SYDVKM come from the germline V gene. This CDR3 region has 13 residues. V was cut by 5 bases and J by 8 bases, with 15 bases left in between. The CDR3: CASSQGFLTGYTF. The CDR3 coding sequence is TGTGCCAGCAGTCAGGGGTTTTTGACGGGCTACACCTTC.

The DNA of the CDR3 is TGCGCCAGCAGCTGGGACAGCCAAACTCTCGAGCAGTACTTC. Translating gives CASSWDSQTLEQYF. The rearrangement joins TRBV5-1 to TRBJ2-7, with TRBD1 matching over 7 bases. V was pared by 3 bases and J by 6 bases, with 9 bases of the junction left unmatched. Germline values: CDR1 SGHRS, CDR2 YFSETQ. CDR3 length equals 14 residues.

This clone has just one count. The rearrangement joins TRBV29-1 to TRBJ1-2, with D possibly TRBD1 on 5 matching bases. Per the germline V gene, CDR1 is SQVTM and CDR2 is ANQGSEA. The CDR3 length is 15 residues. Trimming shortened V by 4 bases and J by 7 bases, and 22 bases separated the two germline ends. The CDR3 protein is CSVAGREPTILGYTF. Written as DNA, the CDR3 is TGCAGCGTTGCGGGGCGGGAGCCCACCATTCTTGGCTACACCTTC.

The V gene is TRBV7-2, the J gene TRBJ1-5; a possible D gene is TRBD1 (5 bases). The length of the CDR3 is 17 residues. Trimming stripped 1 base from V and 3 bases from J, with 16 bases between. Germline V lookup: CDR1 SGHTA, CDR2 FQGNSA. The CDR3 region has the DNA TGTGCCAGCAGCTTAGGACACGGGGGGAGCCTCAATCAGCCCCAGCATTTT. Translation gives CASSLGHGGSLNQPQHF.

V and J are TRBV18 and TRBJ1-1; 7 bases map to TRBD1. The CDR3 extends over 18 amino acids. In germline, CDR1 is KGHSH, CDR2 LQKENI. Germline trimming cut 1 base from V and 7 bases from J; bases unmatched to any gene: 18. The CDR3 sequence is CASSPRAPMDRWVSEAFF. The CDR3 bases are TGTGCCAGCTCACCACGGGCCCCTATGGACAGGTGGGTGAGTGAAGCTTTCTTT. The whole variable domain, filled in from reference TRBV18 and TRBJ1-1, reads NAGVMQNPRHLVRRRGQEARLRCSPMKGHSHVYWYRQLPEEGLKFMVYLQKENIIDESGMPKERFSAEFPKEGPSILRIQQVVRGDSAAYFCASSPRAPMDRWVSEAFFGQGTRLTVV.

V gene TRBV27 combines with J gene TRBJ1-2, with D possibly TRBD1 on 6 matching bases. The germline gives CDR1 MNHEY, CDR2 SMNVEV (reference sequence). This CDR3 is 13 amino acids long. Trimming shortened V by 1 base and J by 8 bases, and 11 bases separated the two germline ends. The CDR3 coding sequence is TGTGCCAGCAGTTTATGGGGGGGGCAAGGCTACACCTTC. Translating it yields CASSLWGGQGYTF.

The V and J genes are TRBV19 and TRBJ1-2, with D possibly matching TRBD1 (5 bases). Germline V gives CDR1 LNHDA, CDR2 SQIVND (reference sequence). The CDR3 spans 15 residues. The ends were cut back, 7 bases at V and 2 bases at J, with 17 bases in the middle. The CDR3 DNA sequence: TGTGCCAGTAAAATAGACAGCCGGGGGAACTATGGCTACACCTTC. It encodes CASKIDSRGNYGYTF.

The chain carries TRBV7-2 and TRBJ2-4; a weak D match, TRBD1 (6 bases). In germline, CDR1 is SGHTA, CDR2 FQGNSA. The V gene lost 6 bases and the J gene lost 6 bases, with 12 bases spanning the gap. The CDR3 spans 13 residues. The CDR3 loop is CASRPADRNIQYF. The CDR3, as DNA: TGTGCCAGCAGGCCCGCGGACAGAAACATTCAGTACTTC.

The chain has TRBV30 and TRBJ1-4; no definite D call. CDR1 is GTSNPN, CDR2 SVGIG, per germline (reference sequence). The CDR3 runs to 11 residues. V was cut by 0 bases and J by 9 bases, with 5 bases left in between. The CDR3 loop is CAWSVEKKLFF. DNA for the CDR3: TGTGCCTGGAGTGTGGAGAAAAAACTGTTTTTT.

V usage is TRBV24-1 and J usage is TRBJ1-1; perhaps TRBD1 as D (6 bases). V gave up 4 bases and J gave up 1 base, with 12 bases separating them. Germline V gene data show CDR1 as KGHDR and CDR2 as SFDVKD. The CDR3 contains 15 residues. CDR3 loop: CATSETGTGNTEAFF. The CDR3 nucleotides read TGTGCCACCAGTGAAACAGGGACGGGGAACACTGAAGCTTTCTTT.

This clone was found once. The chain carries TRBV5-1 and TRBJ2-4; D is ambiguous. CDR1 SGHRS and CDR2 YFSETQ come from the germline V gene. V was pared by 5 bases and J by 8 bases, with 20 bases between. The CDR3 is 15 residues long. CDR3 protein: CASRGSLMSTDIQYF. In DNA form, the CDR3 reads TGCGCCAGCAGGGGCAGTTTGATGAGTACTGACATTCAGTACTTC.

This clone showed up just a few times. This chain uses TRBV24-1 with TRBJ2-1, with 13 positions matching TRBD2. The junction had 6 bases not matched to a gene; V was cut back by 5 bases and J by 6 bases. Germline assignment: CDR1 KGHDR and CDR2 SFDVKD. This CDR3 has 16 amino acids. CDR3 nucleotide sequence: TGTGCCACCAGTGTATCGGGGACTAGCGGGACCAATGAGCAGTTCTTC. Amino acid sequence: CATSVSGTSGTNEQFF.

V is TRBV16 and J is TRBJ1-1; D not resolved. Per the germline V gene, CDR1 is KGHSY and CDR2 is FQNENV. With 6 bases removed from V and 1 base from J, the gap between germline ends came to 18 bases. The CDR3 runs 16 residues. The CDR3 is CASSLRGSGRNTEAFF. In nucleotides, the CDR3 is TGTGCCAGCAGTCTTCGTGGGTCCGGGAGGAACACTGAAGCTTTCTTT. Full variable domain (remainder filled in from reference TRBV16 and TRBJ1-1): GEEVAQTPKHLVRGEGQKAKLYCAPIKGHSYVFWYQQVLKNEFKFLISFQNENVFDETGMPKERFSAKCLPNSPCSLEIQATKLEDSAVYFCASSLRGSGRNTEAFFGQGTRLTVV.

The rearrangement links TRBV11-1 to TRBJ1-4, with a possible D match to TRBD1 (6 bases). CDR1 and CDR2 from the germline V gene are SGHAT and FQDESV (reference sequence). With 4 bases removed from V and 11 bases from J, the gap between germline ends came to 17 bases. The CDR3 runs 14 residues. CDR3 sequence (DNA): TGTGCCAGCAGCTCCCGGGACAAGGACTTCAAACTGTTTTTT. It specifies CASSSRDKDFKLFF.

The chain carries TRBV12-3 or TRBV12-4 and TRBJ2-7, with D uncertain. Trimming shortened V by 8 bases and J by 6 bases, and 17 bases separated the two germline ends. The CDR3 has 13 residues. CDR3 nucleotide sequence: TGTGCCAGCGCTTCCTCACGTCTAACCGAGCAGTACTTC. It translates to CASASSRLTEQYF.

CDR3 in amino acids: CASSVGGSNTEAFF. For the CDR3, the DNA is TGTGCCAGCAGTGTGGGGGGTAGTAATACTGAAGCTTTCTTT. The rearrangement uses TRBV25-1 and TRBJ1-1; perhaps TRBD1 as D (5 bases). Germline V gene sequence: CDR1 MGHDK, CDR2 SYGVNS. V was clipped by 4 bases and J by 5 bases, with 14 bases between them. The CDR3 totals 14 residues. Using reference TRBV25-1 and TRBJ1-1 for the parts outside the CDR3, the full variable domain is EADIYQTPRYLVIGTGKKITLECSQTMGHDKMYWYQQDPGMELHLIHYSYGVNSTEKGDLSSESTVSRIRTEHFPLTLESARPSHTSQYLCASSVGGSNTEAFFGQGTRLTVV.

CDR3 protein: CASKGTFWTNTEAFF. CDR3 DNA sequence: TGTGCCAGTAAAGGGACTTTCTGGACCAACACTGAAGCTTTCTTT. The rearrangement joins TRBV28 to TRBJ1-1, with TRBD1 as a possible D gene (5 bases). Looked up from germline, CDR1 is MDHEN and CDR2 is SYDVKM. The CDR3 sequence is 15 residues long. Trimming stripped 9 bases from V and 2 bases from J, with 19 bases between. Full variable domain (rest looked up from reference TRBV28 and TRBJ1-1): DVKVTQSSRYLVKRTGEKVFLECVQDMDHENMFWYRQDPGLGLRLIYFSYDVKMKEKGDIPEGYSVSREKKERFSLILESASTNQTSMYLCASKGTFWTNTEAFFGQGTRLTVV.

This clone has just one count. The chain uses TRBV5-6 and TRBJ1-2; D uncertain. CDR3 size: 15 residues. Germline V gene lookup returns CDR1 SGHDT and CDR2 YYEEEE. Trimming cost V 4 bases and J 2 bases, with 15 bases left between them. The chain's CDR3 is CASSPAPTLNYGYTF. CDR3 sequence (DNA): TGTGCCAGCAGCCCGGCTCCGACACTGAACTATGGCTACACCTTC.